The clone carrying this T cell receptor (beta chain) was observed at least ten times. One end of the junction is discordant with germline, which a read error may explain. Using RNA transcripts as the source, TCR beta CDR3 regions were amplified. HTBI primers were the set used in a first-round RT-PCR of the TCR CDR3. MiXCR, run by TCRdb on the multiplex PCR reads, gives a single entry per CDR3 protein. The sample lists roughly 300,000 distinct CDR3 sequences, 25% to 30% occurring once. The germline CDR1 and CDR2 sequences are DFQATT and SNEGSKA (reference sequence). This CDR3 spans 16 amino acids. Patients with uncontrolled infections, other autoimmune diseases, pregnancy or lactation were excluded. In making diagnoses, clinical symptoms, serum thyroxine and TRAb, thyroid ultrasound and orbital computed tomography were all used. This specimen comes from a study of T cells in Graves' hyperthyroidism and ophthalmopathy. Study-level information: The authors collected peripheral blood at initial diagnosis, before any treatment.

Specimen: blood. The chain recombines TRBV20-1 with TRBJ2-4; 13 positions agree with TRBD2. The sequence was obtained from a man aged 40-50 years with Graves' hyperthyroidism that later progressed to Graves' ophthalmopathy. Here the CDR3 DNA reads TGCAGTGTAGGGACTAGCGGGAACCTAGCCAAAAGCATTCAGTACTTC. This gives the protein CSVGTSGNLAKSIQYF.